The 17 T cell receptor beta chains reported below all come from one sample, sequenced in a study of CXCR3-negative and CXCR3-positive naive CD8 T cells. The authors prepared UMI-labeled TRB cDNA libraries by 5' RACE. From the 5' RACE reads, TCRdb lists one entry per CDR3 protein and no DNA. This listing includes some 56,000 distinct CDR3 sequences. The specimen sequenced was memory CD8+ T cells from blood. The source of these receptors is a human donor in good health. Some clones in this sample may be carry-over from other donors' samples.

CDR3 protein: CASSLGSQGKPYEQYF. This chain joins TRBV12-3 or TRBV12-4 and TRBJ2-7. CDR3 size: 16 residues.

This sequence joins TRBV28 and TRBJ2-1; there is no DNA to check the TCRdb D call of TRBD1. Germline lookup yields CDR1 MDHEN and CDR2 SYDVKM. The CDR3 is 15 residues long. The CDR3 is CASSLPRGGYNEQFF.

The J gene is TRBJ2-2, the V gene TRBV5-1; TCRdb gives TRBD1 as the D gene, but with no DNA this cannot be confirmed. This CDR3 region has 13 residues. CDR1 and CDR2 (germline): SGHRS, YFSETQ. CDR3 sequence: CASSWTGTGELFF.

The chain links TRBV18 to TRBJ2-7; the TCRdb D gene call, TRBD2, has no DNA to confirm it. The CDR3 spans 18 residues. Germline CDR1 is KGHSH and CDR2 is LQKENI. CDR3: CASSHRGGRGLADYEQYF.

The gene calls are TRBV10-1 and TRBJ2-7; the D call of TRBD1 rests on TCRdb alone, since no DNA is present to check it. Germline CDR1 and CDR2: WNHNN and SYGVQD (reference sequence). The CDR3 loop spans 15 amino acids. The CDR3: CASSELRTASYEQYF.

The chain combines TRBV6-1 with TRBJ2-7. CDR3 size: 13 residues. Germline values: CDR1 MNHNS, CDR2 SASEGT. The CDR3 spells CASSETRYYEQYF.

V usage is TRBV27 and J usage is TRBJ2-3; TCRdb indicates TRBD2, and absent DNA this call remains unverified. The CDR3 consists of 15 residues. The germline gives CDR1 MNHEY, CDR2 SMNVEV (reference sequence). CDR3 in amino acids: CASSLLAGAQDTQYF.

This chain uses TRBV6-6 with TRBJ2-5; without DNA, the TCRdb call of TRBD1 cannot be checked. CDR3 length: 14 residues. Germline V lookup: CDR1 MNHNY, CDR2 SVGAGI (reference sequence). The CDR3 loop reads CASSYSEQGETQYF.

The CDR3 protein is CANSYNHRGYPPYEQYF. V is TRBV6-5 and J is TRBJ2-7; TCRdb names TRBD1, which stays unverified in the absence of DNA. The germline V gene encodes CDR1 MNHEY and CDR2 SVGAGI. This CDR3 spans 17 amino acids.

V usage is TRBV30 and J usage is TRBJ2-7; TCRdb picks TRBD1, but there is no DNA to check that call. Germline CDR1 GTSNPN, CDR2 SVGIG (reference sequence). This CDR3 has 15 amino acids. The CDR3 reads CAWSALRGGPYEQYF.

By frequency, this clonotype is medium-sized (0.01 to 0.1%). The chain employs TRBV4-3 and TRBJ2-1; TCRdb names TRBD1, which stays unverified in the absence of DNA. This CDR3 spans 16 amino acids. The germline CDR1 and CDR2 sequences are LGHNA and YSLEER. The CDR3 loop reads CASSQDWTGGGDEQFF.

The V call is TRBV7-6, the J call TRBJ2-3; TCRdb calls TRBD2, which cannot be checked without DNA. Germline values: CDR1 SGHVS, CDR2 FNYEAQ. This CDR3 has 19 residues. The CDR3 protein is CASSLTSIGTSGSTDTQYF.

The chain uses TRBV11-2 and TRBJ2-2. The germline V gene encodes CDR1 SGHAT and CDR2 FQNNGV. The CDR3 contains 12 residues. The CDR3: CASSNANGELFF.

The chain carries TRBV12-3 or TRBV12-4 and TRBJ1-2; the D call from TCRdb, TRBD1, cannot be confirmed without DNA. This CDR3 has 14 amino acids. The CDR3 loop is CASSPPREDYGYTF.

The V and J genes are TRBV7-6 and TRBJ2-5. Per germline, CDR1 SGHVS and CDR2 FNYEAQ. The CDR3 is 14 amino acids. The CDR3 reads CASSLGGNQETQYF.

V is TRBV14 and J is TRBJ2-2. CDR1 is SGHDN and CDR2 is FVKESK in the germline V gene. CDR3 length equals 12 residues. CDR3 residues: CASSQYTGELFF.

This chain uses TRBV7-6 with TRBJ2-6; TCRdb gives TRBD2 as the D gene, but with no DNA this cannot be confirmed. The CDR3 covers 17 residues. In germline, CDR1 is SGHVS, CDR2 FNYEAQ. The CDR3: CASSPRDGSSGANVLTF.